Listed here are 31 T cell receptor beta chains from one sample, sequenced in a study of T-cell reconstitution after alpha-beta-depleted transplantation in children. A TCRbeta library incorporating unique molecular identifiers was prepared. TCRdb reprocessed the PCR reads via MiXCR and lists one record per CDR3 protein. The table lists 200,000 to 250,000 distinct CDR3 sequences, around 25% of them singletons. The specimen was PBMCs, collected before TCRalphabeta/CD19-depleted stem cell transplant. The receptors were sampled from a girl under 10 years old with Fanconi anemia, due to receive a stem cell transplant.

This clonotype has only a few counts. The gene calls are TRBV11-2 and TRBJ2-1, with a possible D match to TRBD2 (5 bases). CDR3 length: 16 amino acids. Germline V gives CDR1 SGHAT, CDR2 FQNNGV. The V end was cut by 2 bases, the J end by 3 bases, with 14 bases between. CDR3 bases: TGTGCCAGCAGCTTAAGCCGGGGTGAACTCTACAATGAGCAGTTCTTC. Translating it yields CASSLSRGELYNEQFF.

This clonotype has more than one count but fewer than ten. This chain links TRBV7-9 with TRBJ2-2, with a weak D call TRBD2 (6 bases). CDR1 and CDR2 from the germline V gene are SEHNR and FQNEAQ (reference sequence). The V gene lost 0 bases and the J gene lost 4 bases, with 9 bases spanning the gap. The CDR3 loop spans 15 amino acids. CDR3 amino acids: CASSLASGVTGELFF. Written as DNA, the CDR3 is TGTGCCAGCAGCTTAGCTAGCGGAGTCACCGGGGAGCTGTTTTTT.

This clonotype was seen at least ten times. The chain links TRBV12-3 or TRBV12-4 to TRBJ2-5; D is undetermined. The CDR3 totals 13 residues. V gave up 4 bases and J gave up 9 bases, with 15 bases separating them. CDR3 sequence: CASSSVPGKAQYF. CDR3 nucleotides: TGTGCCAGCAGTTCTGTCCCCGGCAAGGCCCAGTACTTC.

Written as DNA, the CDR3 is TGCAGTGCTAGAGGTGAGACCTACACCAACAATGAGCAGTTCTTC. It codes for CSARGETYTNNEQFF. The gene calls are TRBV20-1 and TRBJ2-1, with D unclear. V lost 1 base and J lost 5, with 15 bases in between. The CDR3 contains 15 residues. The germline gives CDR1 DFQATT, CDR2 SNEGSKA (reference sequence).

The table lists this clonotype with a count of one. The chain links TRBV29-1 to TRBJ1-1; D unclear. There are 11 residues in the CDR3. The ends were cut back, 4 bases at V and 5 bases at J, with 8 bases in the middle. Germline-derived CDR1 and CDR2 are SQVTM and ANQGSEA. The CDR3 DNA reads as TGCAGCGTTGGGATGGAGACTGAAGCTTTCTTT. Residues: CSVGMETEAFF.

The table lists this clonotype with many counts. The V call is TRBV6-6, the J call TRBJ2-7; D gene uncertain. CDR1 is MNHNY and CDR2 is SVGAGI in the germline V gene (reference sequence). This CDR3 contains 11 residues. Trimming removed 4 bases at V and 3 bases at J, with 4 bases between. This CDR3 reads CASSSHYEQYF. The CDR3 DNA reads as TGTGCCAGCAGTTCACACTACGAGCAGTACTTC.

This clonotype was detected many times. The V gene is TRBV12-3 or TRBV12-4, the J gene TRBJ2-3; TRBD2 matches at 11 bases. With V trimmed by 5 bases and J by 8 bases, 12 bases remained unmatched. The CDR3 extends over 16 amino acids. The DNA of the CDR3 is TGTGCCAGCAGTCCTTATGGTCTAGCGGGGGGAAGTACGCAGTATTTT. Encoded protein: CASSPYGLAGGSTQYF.

This chain joins TRBV29-1 and TRBJ2-5, with 8 bases fitting TRBD2. V trimming: 4 bases; J trimming: 5 bases; junction bases outside the gene matches: 6. The CDR3 loop spans 13 amino acids. The germline V gene encodes CDR1 SQVTM and CDR2 ANQGSEA. In DNA form, the CDR3 reads TGCAGCGTTGCGGGACTAGGTGGGGAGACCCAGTACTTC. It encodes CSVAGLGGETQYF.

The rearrangement joins TRBV6-5 to TRBJ1-1; a weak D match, TRBD1 (6 bases). The CDR3 spans 13 residues. CDR1 and CDR2 (germline): MNHEY, SVGAGI. Trimming cost V 6 bases and J 1 base, with 9 bases left between them. In DNA form, the CDR3 reads TGTGCCAGCAGGTGGACAGCGAACACTGAAGCTTTCTTT. This translates into CASRWTANTEAFF.

The gene calls are TRBV20-1 and TRBJ2-3; 7 bases fit TRBD2. The CDR3 extends over 15 amino acids. From germline, CDR1 is DFQATT and CDR2 SNEGSKA (reference sequence). V shed 7 bases and J 2 bases; nucleotides not matched to a gene: 12. CDR3 protein: CSVIHGTTYTDTQYF. The CDR3 nucleotides are TGCAGTGTTATACACGGGACTACCTACACAGATACGCAGTATTTT.

This clonotype appeared many times. The chain uses TRBV11-3 and TRBJ2-2, with TRBD2 as a possible D gene (5 bases). Germline V gene data show CDR1 as SGHNT and CDR2 as YENEEA. Trimming shortened V by 6 bases and J by 0 bases, and 8 bases separated the two germline ends. This CDR3 spans 14 amino acids. In nucleotides, the CDR3 is TGTGCCAGCAGGCGGACTCCGAACACCGGGGAGCTGTTTTTT. Translating gives CASRRTPNTGELFF.

This clonotype has just a few counts. The chain carries TRBV20-1 and TRBJ2-7; D is ambiguous. This CDR3 is built from 11 residues. Trimming shortened V by 5 bases and J by 4 bases, and 9 bases separated the two germline ends. CDR1 is DFQATT and CDR2 is SNEGSKA in the germline V gene (reference sequence). CDR3 protein: CSAPALYEQYF. The CDR3, as DNA: TGCAGTGCTCCCGCGTTGTACGAGCAGTACTTC.

This clonotype occurred a few times. The chain employs TRBV29-1 and TRBJ2-1; TRBD2 matches 11 bases. Germline CDR1 reads SQVTM; CDR2 reads ANQGSEA. This CDR3 is 15 amino acids long. V lost 3 bases and J lost 5; bases outside the gene matches: 6. The CDR3 sequence is CSVEFSGRVHNEQFF. In DNA, the CDR3 is TGCAGCGTTGAGTTTAGCGGGAGGGTACACAATGAGCAGTTCTTC.

This clonotype was counted ten times or more. The chain links TRBV29-1 to TRBJ2-5; 7 bases map to TRBD2. The CDR3 has 16 residues. Germline CDR1 reads SQVTM; CDR2 reads ANQGSEA. Trimming at V came to 0 bases and at J to 4 bases, leaving 11 bases not matched to a gene. The CDR3, as DNA: TGCAGCGTTGAAGACAAGACTAGCAGTCGTCGAGAGACCCAGTACTTC. Amino acids: CSVEDKTSSRRETQYF. The variable domain in full, completed from reference TRBV29-1 and TRBJ2-5, reads SAVISQKPSRDICQRGTSLTIQCQVDSQVTMMFWYRQQPGQSLTLIATANQGSEATYESGFVIDKFPISRPNLTFSTLTVSNMSPEDSSIYLCSVEDKTSSRRETQYFGPGTRLLVL.

The V gene is TRBV7-6, the J gene TRBJ2-1; D is unresolved. The germline V and J ends were trimmed by 1 base and 4 bases, with 11 bases remaining between them. This CDR3 spans 15 amino acids. Germline CDR1 is SGHVS and CDR2 is FNYEAQ. CDR3 coding DNA: TGTGCCAGCAGCTTAGAAGGTTCCATTTACAATGAGCAGTTCTTC. It is translated as CASSLEGSIYNEQFF.

This clonotype was counted many times. This chain links TRBV12-3 or TRBV12-4 with TRBJ2-7, with 7 nucleotides matching TRBD2. The CDR3 spans 17 residues. The junction had 15 bases not matched to a gene; V was cut back by 7 bases and J by 0 bases. For the CDR3, the DNA is TGTGCCAGCACCTTGGACCGGGACTACTCGGGCTCCTACGAGCAGTACTTC. Amino acids: CASTLDRDYSGSYEQYF.

This clonotype showed up just a few times. The rearrangement links TRBV12-5 to TRBJ2-1, with D tentatively TRBD1 (6 bases). The length of the CDR3 is 11 residues. Germline CDR1 and CDR2: LGHNT and FRNRAP. V was clipped by 2 bases and J by 14 bases, with 10 bases between them. The CDR3 spells CASGLRTAEFF. CDR3 coding DNA: TGTGCTAGTGGTTTGAGGACAGCGGAGTTCTTC.

This clonotype is a singleton in its sample. The chain joins TRBV12-3 or TRBV12-4 to TRBJ2-7, with 12 bases lining up with TRBD2. Trimming cost V 2 bases and J 0 bases; bases outside gene matches: 8. The CDR3 runs 18 residues. The CDR3 reads CASSLRLAGETSSYEQYF. CDR3 nucleotides: TGTGCCAGCAGTTTAAGACTAGCGGGAGAGACGTCCTCCTACGAGCAGTACTTC.

This clonotype was seen many times. The V gene is TRBV10-2, the J gene TRBJ2-3, with 11 nucleotides matching TRBD2. The ends lost 7 bases at V and 4 bases at J; junction bases unmatched: 7. The CDR3 has 15 residues. From germline, CDR1 is WSHSY and CDR2 SAAADI. The CDR3 sequence is CASTFSGRASDTQYF. The CDR3 DNA reads TGCGCCAGCACTTTTAGCGGGAGGGCCTCAGATACGCAGTATTTT.

This clonotype came up many times. The chain has TRBV24-1 and TRBJ2-3; no reliable D call. Germline V gene data show CDR1 as KGHDR and CDR2 as SFDVKD. V shed 5 bases and J shed 2 bases, with 7 bases lying between them. The CDR3 covers 13 residues. The CDR3 bases are TGTGCCACCAGTGCCAGGTCCACAGATACGCAGTATTTT. Its translation is CATSARSTDTQYF.

The chain recombines TRBV20-1 with TRBJ2-1; D is perhaps TRBD1 or TRBD2 (7 bases each). The germline V gene encodes CDR1 DFQATT and CDR2 SNEGSKA (reference sequence). Trimming cost V 0 bases and J 9 bases, with 24 bases left between them. There are 17 residues in the CDR3. In DNA form, the CDR3 reads TGCAGTGCTAGAGAGGGGAGGGGGCTTGCGGGAGTTAGTGAGCAGTTCTTC. Protein product: CSAREGRGLAGVSEQFF.

This clonotype was detected only a few times. The gene calls are TRBV29-1 and TRBJ2-7, with 10 positions matching TRBD2. The CDR3 is made up of 13 amino acids. CDR1 SQVTM and CDR2 ANQGSEA come from the germline V gene. V lost 5 bases and J lost 1; bases outside the gene matches: 2. In nucleotides, the CDR3 is TGCAGCGTTTCTAGCGGGAGATCCTACGAGCAGTACTTC. This encodes CSVSSGRSYEQYF.

The chain carries TRBV7-8 and TRBJ2-6; 8 bases are shared with TRBD1. V was pared by 3 bases and J by 2 bases, with 3 bases of the junction left unmatched. The CDR3 length is 16 residues. Germline lookup yields CDR1 SGHVS and CDR2 FQNEAQ. Written as DNA, the CDR3 is TGTGCCAGCAGCTTTCTGACAGGGGCTGGGGCCAACGTCCTGACTTTC. It translates to CASSFLTGAGANVLTF.

V gene TRBV20-1 combines with J gene TRBJ2-3, with 8 bases that match TRBD1. The CDR3 contains 14 residues. J was trimmed by 3 bases and V by 6 bases; bases with no gene match: 8. Germline V CDR1 and CDR2: DFQATT, SNEGSKA (reference sequence). CDR3 sequence (DNA): TGCAGTGCCTACCTGACAGGGGCGACAGATACGCAGTATTTT. Translating it yields CSAYLTGATDTQYF.

V gene TRBV4-2 combines with J gene TRBJ2-1, with D possibly being TRBD1 (6 bases). The CDR3 loop spans 14 amino acids. Per the germline V gene, CDR1 is LGHNA and CDR2 is YNFKEQ. The V and J ends lost 4 bases and 9 bases respectively, with 16 bases between them. The CDR3 bases are TGTGCCAGCAGCCTAGGGGACCCCAGGGGTGAGCAGTTCTTC. This encodes CASSLGDPRGEQFF.

This clonotype was found many times. CDR3 nucleotide sequence: TGTGCCATCAGTGAGTCGTCGGCCGGCTACATGGACGAGCAGTACTTC. Protein sequence: CAISESSAGYMDEQYF. The gene calls are TRBV10-3 and TRBJ2-7; D gene uncertain. In germline, CDR1 is ENHRY, CDR2 SYGVKD. The CDR3 extends over 16 amino acids. Trimming took 0 bases from V and 5 from J, leaving 17 bases between them.

This clonotype was counted a few times. The CDR3 coding sequence is TGTGCCAGCAGCCCCAGACCAGGGCCCTACGAGCAGTACTTC. It yields the protein CASSPRPGPYEQYF. The rearrangement uses TRBV3-1 and TRBJ2-7, with D perhaps matching TRBD1 (5 bases). The CDR3 sequence is 14 residues long. The V and J ends lost 4 bases and 2 bases respectively, with 12 bases between them. Germline V CDR1 and CDR2: LGHDT, YNNKEL (reference sequence).

The sample holds many counts of this clonotype. The CDR3 loop reads CASSNSNQETQYF. The DNA of the CDR3 is TGTGCCAGCAGCAATTCTAACCAAGAGACCCAGTACTTC. The chain couples TRBV7-9 to TRBJ2-5; D not certain. This CDR3 region has 13 residues. Germline assignment: CDR1 SEHNR and CDR2 FQNEAQ (reference sequence). V was clipped by 5 bases and J by 0 bases, with 7 bases between them.

The chain recombines TRBV5-1 with TRBJ2-3, with 8 bases identical to TRBD1. In germline, CDR1 is SGHRS, CDR2 YFSETQ. J was trimmed by 4 bases and V by 1 base; bases with no gene match: 8. The CDR3 length is 16 residues. The CDR3 spells CASSLNGQGTADTQYF. In DNA, the CDR3 is TGCGCCAGCAGCTTGAATGGACAGGGAACAGCAGATACGCAGTATTTT.

There are many counts of this clonotype. The chain couples TRBV5-6 to TRBJ1-2; no definite D call. CDR1 is SGHDT and CDR2 is YYEEEE in the germline V gene. This CDR3 is built from 13 residues. Between the trimmed V and J ends, which lost 0 bases and 9 bases, there was a span of 12 bases. CDR3 region: CASSLAFFGSYTF. Written as DNA, the CDR3 is TGTGCCAGCAGCTTGGCGTTTTTTGGAAGCTACACCTTC.

This clonotype appeared many times. The CDR3 DNA sequence: TGTGCCAGCAGTTTATGGCAGGGTGAAGCTTTCTTT. This codes for CASSLWQGEAFF. This chain links TRBV28 with TRBJ1-1, with a possible D match to TRBD1 (5 bases). CDR1 MDHEN and CDR2 SYDVKM come from the germline V gene. The CDR3 contains 12 residues. Trimming took off 0 bases at V and 7 bases at J, with 6 bases between the two ends.